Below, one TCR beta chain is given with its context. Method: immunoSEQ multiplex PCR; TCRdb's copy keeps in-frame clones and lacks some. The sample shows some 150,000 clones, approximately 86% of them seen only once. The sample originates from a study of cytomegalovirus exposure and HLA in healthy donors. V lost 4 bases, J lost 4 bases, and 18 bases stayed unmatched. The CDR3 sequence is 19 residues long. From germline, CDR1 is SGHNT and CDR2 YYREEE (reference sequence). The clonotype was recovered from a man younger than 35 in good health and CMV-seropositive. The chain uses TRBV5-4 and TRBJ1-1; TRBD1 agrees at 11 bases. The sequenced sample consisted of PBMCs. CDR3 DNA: TGTGCCAGCAGCCCTGTAAGGCCCGGGACAGGGGGAAGTGGCACTGAAGCTTTCTTT. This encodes CASSPVRPGTGGSGTEAFF.